This T cell receptor (beta chain) was profiled in a study of early T cells in non-severe SARS-CoV-2 infection. The germline V and J ends were trimmed by 0 bases and 14 bases, with 12 bases remaining between them. The germline V gene has CDR1 SGHNT and CDR2 YYREEE (reference sequence). This CDR3 has 12 residues. Unique molecular identifiers were attached to individual cDNA molecules. Via MiXCR, TCRdb re-called the 5' RACE reads, giving one row per CDR3 protein. The data hold around 35,000 distinct CDR3 sequences, with roughly 6% observed a single time. This clonotype was observed at least ten times. This clonotype was obtained from an adult who was a healthcare worker with PCR-confirmed SARS-CoV-2 infection or an uninfected control (not recorded which). The sequencing sample was made of whole blood. V gene TRBV5-4 combines with J gene TRBJ2-1; D not resolved. For the CDR3, the DNA is TGTGCCAGCAGCTTGGCCCGATCCTCGGAGTTCTTC. Protein: CASSLARSSEFF.